The clone carrying this TCR beta chain was seen more than once but under ten times. The CDR3 sequence is 15 residues long. The germline gives CDR1 MNHEY, CDR2 SMNVEV (reference sequence). V lost 5 bases to trimming and J lost 4 bases, with 17 bases between them. Data came from immunoSEQ multiplex PCR; TCRdb stores just in-frame clones and leaves some out. This table holds around 160,000 clones, 70% to 90% found once. The data are from a study of blood T cell repertoires in COVID-19. In the study overall: Acute-phase and convalescent COVID-19 samples originated in the United States, Italy and Spain. PBMCs, B-cell-depleted T cells, or T cells provided the cDNA or gDNA that made up the material.

Participants were aged roughly 18 to 89 years, lived in under 25 US areas, and enrolled virtually. Clinical histories supplied by participants themselves formed the basis of cohort assignment. This chain joins TRBV27 and TRBJ1-2, with a weak D call TRBD1 (6 bases). This clonotype was sampled from a woman aged 30 to 39 with acute COVID-19. Material for sequencing was PBMCs or T cells enriched from blood (not recorded which). The CDR3 spells CASSREQGEFYGYTF. CDR3 DNA: TGTGCCAGCAGTAGGGAACAGGGCGAATTCTATGGCTACACCTTC.